This T cell receptor (beta chain) was identified during a study of cytomegalovirus exposure and HLA in healthy donors (TCRdb year 2017). Notes on the research overall: An earlier analysis of some 600 of the donors reported about 260 Gb of sequence data and 117 million unique TCR beta sequences obtained from roughly 170 million T cells. An early release covering around 630 HLA-typed donors comprised about 290 gigabases of sequencing data and 85 million to 100 million unique TCR sequences. Among the roughly 400 genotyped donors, approximately 82% belonged to the genetic ancestry cluster associated with self-reported Caucasian donors. The study was designed to test whether signatures of past pathogen exposure could be identified by cataloging public T cell receptors. Using immunosequencing, the study profiled T cell repertoires from fewer than 850 subjects and related those repertoires to cytomegalovirus serostatus. Besides the first cohort of approximately 710 subjects, a separate validation cohort made up of 120 or so different subjects was used. To predict cytomegalovirus infection status, the study brought together high-throughput TCR immunosequencing, statistical association of individual TCRs with disease status, and machine learning. A later analysis re-examined previously published TCR beta repertoires from just over 650 donors and added high-resolution HLA genotyping to investigate patterns of TCR occurrence. In the later analysis, no new phenotypic data were used to find candidate immune exposures; instead, reliance was placed on TCR beta sequences and their occurrence across donors. An earlier analysis of approximately 640 of the donors applied high-throughput TCR beta sequencing to assess whether each TCR beta V gene segment acted as functional or pseudogenic. Alongside the repertoire data, information on donor age, sex, ethnicity and CMV serostatus was compiled. Genome-wide SNP genotypes for about 60% of the roughly 670 donors were used in a later genetic analysis, which treated that subset as a discovery cohort. Every repertoire in the discovery cohort had been generated on one and the same sequencing platform. Class I and class II HLA loci were covered by the typing at four-digit resolution. The number of typed donors differed by locus: about 620-630 for A, B, C, DRB1 and DQB1; roughly 510 for DQA1; fewer than 610 for DPA1; and roughly 470 for DPB1. Because of strong linkage in the cohort, five DR-DQ haplotypes were treated as single units for association and clustering. Among over 350 genotyped donors of the cohort, an average of approximately 230,000 unique TCR beta nucleotide sequences were sequenced per donor, 15% to 20% of them non-productive.

With regard to this clone: What antigen it recognizes has not been identified. No per-base quality is available; no much larger clone lies one base away.

Receptor amplification or capture employed the immunoSEQ multiplex PCR assay. For the multiplex PCR, a mixture combining 60 forward primers for TCR Vbeta segments and 13 reverse primers for TCR Jbeta segments was used. The CDR3 region of rearranged TCR beta genes was amplified from genomic DNA with a multiplex PCR assay. The amplified TCR beta libraries were sequenced on the Illumina HiSeq System as 87-base-pair reads. The published analysis was carried out like this. A later analysis tallied approximately 87 million unique TCR beta chains across the 550 to 850 repertoires, and some 10 million of those chains were shared by two or more donors. To remove PCR and sequencing errors, raw reads were error-corrected and collapsed into unique sequences using a nearest-neighbor algorithm that merged closely related sequences. CDR3 sequences were aligned to IMGT reference sequences to assign V, D and J gene segments. For a sequence to be retained, at least a six-nucleotide match to both a V gene segment and a J gene segment was required. Rearrangements were classified as productive when the CDR3 lacked stop codons and remained in frame with V and J, and all other rearrangements were classified as non-productive. CDR3 was defined according to IMGT convention as the region running from the second conserved V-encoded cysteine to the conserved J-encoded phenylalanine. The earlier analysis of some 540 of the donors excluded any sequence lacking an unambiguous match to a single V gene segment. In an earlier analysis of more than 500 of the donors, a V segment was called functional when productive rearrangements were above 56.7%, and segregating when the standard deviation between donors exceeded 5%. A statistical classification framework was built to diagnose cytomegalovirus status from the catalog of TCR beta chain sequences. In a later analysis, V and J genes were assigned by comparing TCR nucleotide sequences against IMGT/GENE-DB human TR gene sequences. Using the TCRdist pipeline, a later analysis assigned CDR3 sequences along with most-parsimonious VDJ recombination scenarios. In a later analysis, each TCR beta chain was defined by its CDR3 amino acid sequence together with its V-gene family, and reads lacking a unique V-gene family were excluded. To address suspected cross-contamination and a sequencing artifact, a later analysis removed roughly 640 highly shared, low-generation-probability nucleotide sequences. In a later analysis, a clonal expansion index for each public chain was calculated from normalized within-repertoire ranks of inferred template counts. A later analysis computed generation probabilities with a VDJ recombination model fitted to out-of-frame rearrangements, and checked the results against IGoR. A later analysis scored TCR-TCR, TCR-HLA and TCR-CMV co-occurrence with hypergeometric tests, applying a repertoire-size bias correction to TCR pairs. To estimate false discovery rates, a later analysis permuted the HLA or CMV assignments 20 times. A later analysis grouped co-occurring TCRs with DBSCAN, adding TCRdist sequence similarity when clustering within HLA-allele-positive subsets. Co-occurrence clustering excluded repertoires with fewer than 30,000 or more than 120,000 public chains, plus five with anomalous nucleotide sharing. TCRdb took this table from immuneACCESS and kept in-frame rearrangements with V and J called. Such tables lack part of the clones; where checked against another copy, unresolved V genes explain under half of the gap, and the rest is unexplained. V, J and clone size derive from that table, while D and trimming were established from the DNA sequence. This sample lists 200,000 to 250,000 clones; about 89% were detected once. The ten largest clones capture around 1% of the sample.

The CDR3 goes from the cysteine to the phenylalanine over 16 residues. The DNA shown is the 48-base CDR3, in frame from base 1. At the junction V is shortened by 0 bases and J by 1 base; bases outside the gene matches: 4. Looking up the germline V gene (reference sequence) yields CDR1 SGHAT and CDR2 FQDESV. Summary of the overall study and its limitations: The classifier was reported to diagnose cytomegalovirus status with high specificity and sensitivity in both the original cohort and the validation cohort. In a later genetic analysis, fewer N-insertions in productive TCRs were reported among donors in an Asian-associated ancestry cluster than the approximately 670-donor mean. Some 15 rarely observed V segments, including chromosome 9 orphons, were excluded from the earlier analysis of just under 600 of the donors because counts were too low. At a false discovery rate of 0.05, a later analysis linked 16,000 or so TCR beta sequences to specific HLA alleles. In an earlier analysis of fewer than 700 of the donors, most TCR beta V segments appeared in productive rearrangements about 87% or about 30% of the time, broadly matching IMGT annotations. Assigning TCR associations to individual alleles was difficult when HLA alleles, especially DR and DQ, strongly co-occurred. For the cohort, immune exposure information was limited to CMV serostatus. Because HLA typing was missing for some donors at each locus, association tests included only the typed subset. Some IMGT-functional V segments, including TRBV6-2 and TRBV6-3, could not be told apart with the 87-base-pair reads, so those segments were excluded. In a later analysis, several top co-occurrence clusters were reported to appear linked to parvovirus B19, influenza, CMV and Epstein-Barr virus. This cohort had only TCR beta chains sequenced, and the lack of alpha or paired-chain data limited which features could be detected. Correlated functional status among segregating V segments might reflect linkage disequilibrium, but an unknown experimental factor could not be ruled out. A further reported finding was that TCR beta sequences accurately predicted the HLA-A and HLA-B alleles for most subjects in the first cohort. A few of the identified cytomegalovirus-associated TCR beta chains were confirmed in vitro to be specific for cytomegalovirus antigens. A group of highly shared sequence variants was considered likely to be a technical artifact of the sequencing pipeline. The authors suggested that the approach could potentially be generalized to other disease states and immunological phenotypes. In the study, around 150 TCR beta chains were listed as associated with cytomegalovirus. In a later analysis, TCR association rates were found to vary across HLA loci, with the most associated TCRs seen for DRB1 alleles and the fewest for HLA-C alleles. Sequencing depth was assumed to be roughly uniform across donors in the presence/absence analyses, though that assumption may not hold. An association between a missense DCLRE1C variant and V-gene and J-gene trimming of TCR beta chains was found in a later genetic analysis and replicated in an independent cohort. Most TCR sequences were seen in very few donors, while some public TCRs were found in many individuals. A later analysis found that most CMV-associated TCR beta chains appeared HLA-restricted, with HLA associations seemingly driven largely by CMV exposure. In a later analysis, HLA-associated TCR beta chains were found to be more clonally expanded and to have lower generation probabilities than equally common non-associated chains.

The cohort was made up of about 670 healthy bone marrow donors. Cohort members were all nominally healthy when sampled, although unrecorded immune exposures were likely present. The donor tested CMV seronegative and was one of the 352 seronegative cohort members. Each donor provided a peripheral blood sample, and peripheral blood mononuclear cells were used for TCR beta sequencing. The Qiagen DNeasy Blood Extraction Kit was used to extract genomic DNA from the blood cell samples. Sequencing used PBMCs. The rearranged segments are TRBV11-1 and TRBJ2-3, with 7 junctional bases fitting TRBD2. This receptor was taken from a woman aged 18-35 years in good health and CMV-seronegative. CDR3 sequence: CASSLAPAGGTDTQYF. DNA sequence: TGTGCCAGCAGCTTAGCACCGGCGGGGGGCACAGATACGCAGTATTTT.